This T cell receptor beta chain came from a study of OX40 agonist ivuxolimab in advanced cancers. Turning to the study itself: Clinicians treated patients with ivuxolimab, an agonistic anti-OX40 (CD134) antibody. Dose-escalation patients were diagnosed with hepatocellular carcinoma, melanoma, renal cell cancer or head and neck cancer. Study-level points and caveats: Compared with CD4+, CD8+ T cells on average had more expanded clones. Nonresponders included some who also had low normalized T-cell clonal expansion.

In regard to this clone: Its antigen is as yet unknown.

Clones were read by immunoSEQ multiplex PCR, and TCRdb kept only the in-frame ones, dropping some. The sample comprises just under 80,000 clones, around four fifths of which are singletons, and roughly 25% rests with the top ten. The material sequenced was CD4+ or CD8+ T cells sorted from blood, taken in a trial of the OX40 agonist ivuxolimab. The clonotype originates from an adult with an advanced solid tumor such as melanoma, head and neck, liver or kidney cancer.

CDR3 amino acids: CALYDRYEQYF. The CDR3 bases are TGTGCCTTGTATGACCGCTACGAGCAGTACTTC. The rearrangement uses TRBV30 and TRBJ2-7, with D unresolved. This CDR3 comprises 11 residues. From germline, CDR1 is GTSNPN and CDR2 SVGIG (reference sequence). V lost 7 bases to trimming and J lost 3 bases, with 10 bases between them. The whole variable domain, remainder taken from reference TRBV30 and TRBJ2-7, is SQTIHQWPATLVQPVGSPLSLECTVEGTSNPNLYWYRQAAGRGLQLLFYSVGIGQISSEVPQNLSASRPQDRQFILSSKKLLLSDSGFYLCALYDRYEQYFGPGTRLTVT.